A selection of T cell receptor beta chains follows, all from one sample in a study of blood T cells in healthy people across ages. Using its own MiXCR run on the 5' RACE reads, TCRdb lists one record per CDR3 protein. The sample has some 1.4 million distinct CDR3 sequences, 40% to 50% seen once. What was sequenced was blood. These receptors were taken from a woman under 30 in good health. CDR3s include the opening cysteine and the closing phenylalanine or tryptophan. The D gene is left open where the match is weak. Expanded clones are given a class, and other clones once, few, many or no size at all.

abundance | len | d_gene | j_gene | v_gene | CDR3aa | CDR3nt
- | 13 | - | TRBJ1-1 | TRBV6-1 | CATDDGLITEAFF | TGTGCCACCGATGATGGGTTAATCACTGAAGCTTTCTTT
few | 16 | - | TRBJ1-1 | TRBV11-1 | CASSLLIGTANTEAFF | TGTGCCAGCAGCTTATTAATCGGGACGGCGAACACTGAAGCTTTCTTT
- | 12 | - | TRBJ2-5 | TRBV20-1 | CSAKGVQETQYF | TGCAGTGCCAAGGGGGTTCAAGAGACCCAGTACTTC
- | 17 | - | TRBJ2-6 | TRBV12-3/TRBV12-4 | CASSLQMTGTGANVLTF | TGTGCCAGCAGTTTACAGATGACCGGTACTGGGGCCAACGTCCTGACTTTC
few | 15 | TRBD2 | TRBJ2-3 | TRBV6-5 | CASSTSGASTDTQYF | TGTGCCAGCAGCACCAGCGGGGCAAGCACAGATACGCAGTATTTT
- | 13 | TRBD2 | TRBJ2-1 | TRBV15 | CATSRRLADEQFF | TGTGCCACCAGCAGACGACTAGCAGATGAGCAGTTCTTC
- | 13 | - | TRBJ2-2 | TRBV12-3/TRBV12-4 | CASSQWTTGELFF | TGTGCCAGCAGTCAATGGACCACCGGGGAGCTGTTTTTT
- | 15 | TRBD1 | TRBJ1-5 | TRBV27 | CASSRRTGVDQPQHF | TGTGCCAGCAGCCGGAGGACAGGGGTAGATCAGCCCCAGCATTTT
few | 17 | TRBD1 | TRBJ2-3 | TRBV14 | CASSPPTGTGVSDTQYF | TGTGCCAGCAGCCCGCCGACCGGGACAGGGGTTTCAGATACGCAGTATTTT
- | 15 | - | TRBJ2-5 | TRBV13 | CASSLFQGYQETQYF | TGTGCCAGCAGCTTATTCCAGGGCTACCAAGAGACCCAGTACTTC
- | 13 | - | TRBJ1-1 | TRBV12-3/TRBV12-4 | CASTKSVNTEAFF | TGTGCCAGCACCAAATCCGTGAACACTGAAGCTTTCTTT
few | 15 | - | TRBJ1-2 | TRBV27 | CASSLSPAGVYGYTF | TGTGCCAGCAGTTTATCCCCGGCTGGAGTGTACGGCTACACCTTC
few | 15 | TRBD2 | TRBJ2-7 | TRBV10-2 | CASSDPRDYVYEQYF | TGCGCCAGCAGTGACCCCCGGGACTATGTGTACGAGCAGTACTTC
few | 12 | - | TRBJ2-1 | TRBV24-1 | CATSDQYNEQFF | TGTGCCACCAGTGATCAGTACAATGAGCAGTTCTTC
- | 15 | - | TRBJ2-3 | TRBV3-1 | CASSQLRDNTDTQYF | TGTGCCAGCAGCCAACTCCGGGACAACACAGATACGCAGTATTTT
few | 16 | - | TRBJ2-3 | TRBV5-1 | CASSGLLAGPADTQYF | TGCGCCAGCAGCGGCCTCCTGGCGGGACCGGCAGATACGCAGTATTTT
- | 14 | - | TRBJ2-7 | TRBV12-3/TRBV12-4 | CASTQGREYNEQYF | TGTGCCAGCACCCAGGGGCGGGAGTACAATGAGCAGTACTTC
- | 15 | TRBD2 | TRBJ2-1 | TRBV2 | CASRGLATSYNEQFF | TGTGCCAGCAGGGGACTAGCCACCTCCTACAATGAGCAGTTCTTC
- | 16 | - | TRBJ1-2 | TRBV5-1 | CASSYGDSNSPWGYTF | TGCGCCAGCAGCTATGGGGACTCGAATTCCCCGTGGGGCTACACCTTC
once | 16 | TRBD2 | TRBJ2-2 | TRBV12-3/TRBV12-4 | CASSYGTSFRTGELFF | TGTGCCAGCAGCTACGGGACTAGCTTTCGCACCGGGGAGCTGTTTTTT
few | 12 | TRBD2 | TRBJ2-7 | TRBV11-2 | CASSGKDYEQYF | TGTGCCAGTAGCGGGAAAGACTACGAGCAGTACTTC
- | 14 | TRBD1 | TRBJ2-7 | TRBV20-1 | CSARTGTGPHEQYF | TGCAGTGCTAGAACCGGGACAGGGCCTCACGAGCAGTACTTC
few | 15 | - | TRBJ2-7 | TRBV24-1 | CATSDTLGASYEQYF | TGTGCCACCAGTGACACCCTCGGGGCCTCCTACGAGCAGTACTTC
many | 14 | TRBD2 | TRBJ2-7 | TRBV20-1 | CSASETSASYEQYF | TGCAGTGCTAGCGAGACTAGCGCCTCCTACGAGCAGTACTTC
- | 12 | - | TRBJ1-2 | TRBV28 | CASRLVGYGYTF | TGTGCCAGCAGGTTGGTTGGCTATGGCTACACCTTC
- | 13 | TRBD1 | TRBJ1-2 | TRBV10-3 | CAIRKTGNYSYTF | TGTGCCATCAGAAAGACAGGGAACTATAGCTACACCTTC
- | 15 | - | TRBJ2-5 | TRBV20-1 | CSARFSGGIYNEQYF | TGCAGTGCTCGGTTTTCCGGCGGAATATACAATGAGCAGTACTTC
- | 15 | TRBD2 | TRBJ2-1 | TRBV6-1 | CASRMGLAVVNEQFF | TGTGCCAGCAGAATGGGACTAGCGGTAGTCAATGAGCAGTTCTTC
- | 15 | - | TRBJ2-1 | TRBV7-9 | CASSLGGAFINEQFF | TGTGCCAGCAGCTTAGGGGGGGCCTTTATCAATGAGCAGTTCTTC
- | 15 | TRBD2 | TRBJ2-1 | TRBV10-1 | CASSEPAGAVNEQFF | TGCGCCAGCAGTGAGCCAGCGGGAGCGGTGAATGAGCAGTTCTTC
- | 18 | - | TRBJ2-5 | TRBV21-1 | CASSKSAERGLFQETQYF | TGTGCCAGCAGCAAATCGGCCGAGCGGGGCCTATTTCAAGAGACCCAGTACTTC
few | 16 | TRBD1 | TRBJ1-1 | TRBV20-1 | CSASDRGRFRNTEAFF | TGCAGTGCTAGCGACAGGGGGCGATTCAGGAACACTGAAGCTTTCTTT
- | 16 | - | TRBJ2-3 | TRBV28 | CASGVVTAGGEVTQYF | TGTGCCAGTGGGGTCGTGACAGCGGGTGGCGAAGTTACGCAGTATTTT
few | 14 | - | TRBJ2-7 | TRBV6-2/TRBV6-3 | CASTPDGVVYEQYF | TGTGCCAGCACCCCGGACGGGGTGGTATACGAGCAGTACTTC
- | 15 | TRBD1 | TRBJ2-5 | TRBV18 | CASSPLRTGQETQYF | TGTGCCAGCTCACCCCTAAGGACAGGGCAAGAGACCCAGTACTTC
- | 15 | TRBD2 | TRBJ2-5 | TRBV6-1 | CASRRSSGSGETQYF | TGTGCCAGCAGACGGAGCAGCGGGAGTGGGGAGACCCAGTACTTC
- | 16 | - | TRBJ2-5 | TRBV7-2 | CASSLGVAAHQETQYF | TGTGCCAGCAGCTTAGGCGTAGCGGCTCACCAAGAGACCCAGTACTTC
- | 19 | TRBD1 | TRBJ2-7 | TRBV7-8 | CASSFAHLTRRTGAYEQYF | TGTGCCAGCAGCTTCGCGCACTTAACCCGAAGGACAGGGGCCTACGAGCAGTACTTC
- | 13 | - | TRBJ2-4 | TRBV4-1 | CASSRQAGYVQYF | TGCGCCAGCAGCCGACAGGCCGGCTACGTGCAGTACTTC
- | 12 | - | TRBJ2-1 | TRBV25-1 | CVSSERYNEQFF | TGTGTCAGCAGTGAGCGTTACAATGAGCAGTTCTTC
- | 16 | TRBD2 | TRBJ2-3 | TRBV7-9 | CASSPFAGASTDTQYF | TGTGCCAGCAGCCCGTTCGCGGGAGCCTCCACAGATACGCAGTATTTT
- | 13 | - | TRBJ1-6 | TRBV20-1 | CSARADSGPPLHF | TGCAGTGCTAGGGCAGATTCGGGTCCACCCCTCCACTTT
few | 16 | - | TRBJ2-7 | TRBV7-8 | CASSSNPRTVSYEQYF | TGTGCCAGCAGCTCTAACCCGAGGACCGTCTCCTACGAGCAGTACTTC
- | 13 | - | TRBJ1-6 | TRBV5-1 | CASRSEDNSPLHF | TGCGCCAGCAGGTCAGAGGATAATTCACCCCTCCACTTT
- | 17 | - | TRBJ2-1 | TRBV4-1 | CASSQDFFAGTYNEQFF | TGCGCCAGCAGCCAAGATTTTTTTGCGGGAACCTACAATGAGCAGTTCTTC
few | 15 | TRBD2 | TRBJ2-2 | TRBV20-1 | CSARGGTYGAGELFF | TGCAGTGCTAGGGGGGGGACTTATGGCGCCGGGGAGCTGTTTTTT
many | 18 | - | TRBJ1-6 | TRBV20-1 | CSARDLQDTSFYNSPLHF | TGCAGTGCTAGAGATCTTCAAGACACTTCATTTTATAATTCACCCCTCCACTTT
- | 14 | - | TRBJ2-1 | TRBV27 | CASRDRGWVNEQFF | TGTGCCAGCAGGGACCGGGGGTGGGTCAATGAGCAGTTCTTC
few | 15 | TRBD1 | TRBJ2-5 | TRBV20-1 | CSARPGQGLGETQYF | TGCAGTGCTAGACCGGGACAGGGACTGGGGGAGACCCAGTACTTC
- | 15 | - | TRBJ1-2 | TRBV4-1 | CASSQGALANYGYTF | TGCGCCAGCAGCCAAGGTGCACTAGCAAACTATGGCTACACCTTC
few | 14 | - | TRBJ2-1 | TRBV12-3/TRBV12-4 | CASSLLTSYNEQFF | TGTGCCAGCAGTTTATTGACCTCCTACAATGAGCAGTTCTTC
- | 16 | TRBD2 | TRBJ2-1 | TRBV7-3 | CASSLIAGGAYNEQFF | TGTGCCAGCAGCTTAATAGCGGGGGGTGCCTACAATGAGCAGTTCTTC
- | 16 | TRBD1 | TRBJ2-3 | TRBV9 | CASSVVQGQGSDTQYF | TGTGCCAGCAGCGTAGTTCAAGGACAGGGCTCAGATACGCAGTATTTT
few | 14 | TRBD2 | TRBJ2-1 | TRBV2 | CASSEELAGNEQFF | TGTGCCAGCAGTGAAGAACTAGCGGGTAATGAGCAGTTCTTC
- | 14 | TRBD2 | TRBJ2-1 | TRBV28 | CASAGRAGRNEQFF | TGTGCCAGCGCTGGACGAGCGGGGAGGAATGAGCAGTTCTTC
few | 13 | - | TRBJ1-2 | TRBV7-2 | CASSPFESGGYTF | TGTGCCAGCAGCCCTTTTGAGAGCGGTGGCTACACCTTC
many | 13 | - | TRBJ2-7 | TRBV12-3/TRBV12-4 | CASTPSSSYEQYF | TGTGCCAGCACTCCCTCCAGCTCCTACGAGCAGTACTTC
- | 13 | - | TRBJ2-7 | TRBV20-1 | CSAPLGASYEQYF | TGCAGTGCTCCCTTAGGGGCCTCCTACGAGCAGTACTTC